These T cell receptor beta chains were read from a single sample in a study of blood T cell repertoires in COVID-19. TCRdb's table, derived via immunoSEQ multiplex PCR, lists solely in-frame clones and lacks some. The repertoire consists of 88,000 or so clones, with 86% occurring once and the leading ten covering about 7%. Sequences were obtained from peripheral blood. The source is a man aged 55 to 69 with acute or convalescent COVID-19. Each CDR3 is given without its conserved first and last residue. The D gene is left open where the match is weak. Where a row states a size, it is once, few, many or the class of an expanded clone; other rows omit it.

TRBV2	NA	TRBD1	TRBJ1-5	ASRPGQGNQPQH
TRBV30	NA	NA	TRBJ1-6	AWSVSTGGNSPLH
TRBV7-2	NA	NA	TRBJ1-2	ASSLEGLSGYT
TRBV5-6	NA	TRBD1	TRBJ1-2	ASSGQGTNYGYT
TRBV15	NA	TRBD1	TRBJ2-3	ATSRDRGQGARDTQY
TRBV5-1	once	TRBD1	TRBJ2-5	ASSLGQGAGETQY
TRBV7-2	NA	NA	TRBJ1-5	ASSLDGKLNQPQH
TRBV28	NA	NA	TRBJ1-5	ASTLTEQPQH
TRBV5-1	NA	TRBD1	TRBJ1-3	ASSSGTDSGNTIY
TRBV18	NA	NA	TRBJ2-5	ASSPIGSQETQY
TRBV5-1	NA	NA	TRBJ2-2	ASSLVGGAGELF
TRBV29-1	NA	TRBD1	TRBJ2-3	SAGQGITDTQY
TRBV11-2	NA	NA	TRBJ1-4	ASSLVGQSEKLF
TRBV10-2	NA	NA	TRBJ1-1	ASSESSYGREAF
TRBV7-2	NA	NA	TRBJ2-7	ASSLDDINYEQY
TRBV11-2	NA	TRBD2	TRBJ2-3	ASSPGVRRGGYYTQY
TRBV27	NA	NA	TRBJ1-5	ASSFTGNKPQH
TRBV19	NA	TRBD1	TRBJ1-2	ASSNTGGYGYT
TRBV2	NA	NA	TRBJ1-2	ASILGGQSYGYT
TRBV30	few	TRBD1	TRBJ1-3	AWKTGGSGNTIY
TRBV3-1/TRBV3-2	NA	TRBD2	TRBJ2-7	ASSLWGGLEQY
TRBV5-1	NA	TRBD2	TRBJ2-3	ASSLALAGSTDTQY
TRBV7-3	NA	TRBD1	TRBJ2-1	ASSLTPGTGHNEQF
TRBV15	NA	NA	TRBJ2-5	ATSRDVTSSKETQY
TRBV5-1	few	NA	TRBJ2-5	ASSLSFLSGSQY
TRBV2	NA	TRBD2	TRBJ2-1	ASSRDGLAGDNEQF
TRBV6-5	NA	NA	TRBJ2-5	ASSRVGETQY
TRBV11-2	NA	NA	TRBJ2-1	ASSLDGVSGSNEQF
TRBV7-3	NA	TRBD1	TRBJ1-2	ASSPQPQGPRPSKGYT
TRBV6-5	many	NA	TRBJ2-7	ASRSRGSLGEQY
TRBV6-6	NA	TRBD2	TRBJ2-2	ASSLTSGNTGELF
TRBV18	NA	TRBD2	TRBJ2-7	ASSAGTSSYEQY
TRBV27	once	NA	TRBJ2-1	ASCPPGTRSSYNEQF
TRBV27	NA	NA	TRBJ2-7	ASSLISYGGYEQY
TRBV9	NA	TRBD2	TRBJ2-1	ASSLGLEARNEQF
TRBV7-3	few	NA	TRBJ2-7	ASSSGTQAEQY
TRBV6-5	NA	TRBD1	TRBJ2-7	ASGGTGRYEQY
TRBV19	NA	NA	TRBJ2-1	ASSTLGAEQF
TRBV6-6	NA	NA	TRBJ1-2	ASSYSWQIYGYT
TRBV27	once	TRBD2	TRBJ2-1	ASSLRGGRVDEQF
TRBV28	NA	NA	TRBJ1-1	ASVTGNTEAF
TRBV5-1	once	NA	TRBJ1-6	ASSGRGYGSPLH
TRBV12-5	NA	TRBD1	TRBJ1-4	ASGEGTGREKLF
TRBV29-1	NA	NA	TRBJ1-2	SVEDHDFLGYT
TRBV28	NA	TRBD1	TRBJ1-1	ASSGQGVATEAF
TRBV5-1	NA	NA	TRBJ1-5	ASSGTAGSQPQH
TRBV10-2	NA	TRBD2	TRBJ2-3	ATLGGVLTDTQY
TRBV7-2	NA	TRBD1	TRBJ2-5	ASSRVTGTLETQY
TRBV7-2	NA	TRBD2	TRBJ2-7	ASSLAPAGGLKY
TRBV6-5	NA	NA	TRBJ2-7	ASTAGVPYEQY
TRBV27	NA	TRBD2	TRBJ2-3	ASSLTSGTDTQY
TRBV9	NA	TRBD2	TRBJ2-3	ASSVIERGGADTQY